These T cell receptor beta chains were read from a single sample in a study of beta chain features in type 1 diabetes. The table came from immunoSEQ multiplex PCR; TCRdb's copy has only in-frame clones and leaves some out. Of 400,000 or so clones in the sample, 8.5% to 10% were seen once. The sequencing sample was made of central memory CD4+ T cells from blood. These receptors all stem from a man between 25 and 39 years old with type 1 diabetes. Both conserved end residues are part of each CDR3. Each record gives: D gene, V gene, clone size, J gene, CDR3 DNA, CDR3 protein. The D gene is left open where the match is weak. Rows give clone size only sometimes, using once, few, many, or a class for an expanded clone.

.,TRBV29-1,few,TRBJ1-1,TGCAGCGTTGAAGACGGCACCGCCGGGGGGGGTAGGGCTTTCTTT,CSVEDGTAGGGRAFF
TRBD2,TRBV5-4,.,TRBJ2-5,TGTGCCAGCAGCTCCAACAGTCGGGGGGGATATAGCGGGAGGCCCCCGGGATACTTC,CASSSNSRGGYSGRPPGYF
.,TRBV11-3,few,TRBJ2-1,TGTGCCAGCAGCTATTACGTTAAAGCGGGTGGTGATGAGCAGTTCTTC,CASSYYVKAGGDEQFF
TRBD2,TRBV11-2,few,TRBJ2-5,TGTGCCAGCAGCTCGGGACTAGCGCCGAGAGAGACCCAGTACTTC,CASSSGLAPRETQYF
TRBD1,TRBV27,few,TRBJ2-1,TGTGCCAGCAGAAATTTGGACAGGACCTACAATGAGCAGTTCTTC,CASRNLDRTYNEQFF
TRBD1,TRBV28,.,TRBJ2-7,TGTGCCAGCAGTACCGGACAGGGACGCAACGAGCAGTACTTC,CASSTGQGRNEQYF
.,TRBV25-1,many,TRBJ2-7,TGTGCCAGCAGTGAATGGCAGGCCTACGAGCAGTACTTC,CASSEWQAYEQYF
.,TRBV6-6,few,TRBJ1-1,TGTGCCAGCAGTTACCACGGGGCCGGGAACACTGAAGCTTTCTTT,CASSYHGAGNTEAFF
TRBD2,TRBV18,few,TRBJ2-7,TGTGCCAGCTCACCGGGGGGGAACCTACGAGAGCAGTACTTC,CASSPGGNLREQYF
TRBD1,TRBV18,.,TRBJ2-7,TGTGCCAGCTCACTAAAACGAGGACAGGTGAACGAGCAGTACTTC,CASSLKRGQVNEQYF
.,TRBV7-2,.,TRBJ2-1,TGTGCCAGCAGCTTAGGGATAACTAGCCCCGAAGTCCAGTTCTTC,CASSLGITSPEVQFF
.,TRBV7-6,many,TRBJ2-7,TGTGCCAGCAGCTTAGATCCAGGGTTCTACGAGCAGTACTTC,CASSLDPGFYEQYF
.,TRBV5-1,.,TRBJ1-1,TGCGCCAGCAGCTTCACGGGTCCCACTGAAGCTTTCTTT,CASSFTGPTEAFF
.,TRBV7-9,.,TRBJ1-4,TGTGCAGAGAATAGAGGGACTAATGAAAAACTGTTTTTT,CAENRGTNEKLFF
TRBD2,TRBV4-1,.,TRBJ2-2,TGCGCCAGCAGCCAAGGCTATCTAGCGGGAAAAGCCGGGGAGCTGTTTTTT,CASSQGYLAGKAGELFF
TRBD1,TRBV27,few,TRBJ1-4,TGTGCCAGCAGTCCCTGGGGACAGGGTCGAGGGCTGTTTTTT,CASSPWGQGRGLFF
TRBD1,TRBV5-1,few,TRBJ2-2,TGCGCCAGCAGCCCTAGGGACAGTTATACCGGGGAGCTGTTTTTT,CASSPRDSYTGELFF
.,TRBV11-1,many,TRBJ2-7,TGTGCCAGCAGCTTAAACGGGTTCGGCAACGAGCAGTACTTC,CASSLNGFGNEQYF
.,TRBV4-2,.,TRBJ2-3,TGTGCCAGCAGCCAAGACGGCGGCACAGACGCAGATACGCAGTATTTT,CASSQDGGTDADTQYF
TRBD2,TRBV5-4,.,TRBJ2-1,TGTGCCAGCAGCTTGACTAGCGGGAGTTACCATGAGCAGTTCTTC,CASSLTSGSYHEQFF
.,TRBV4-3,many,TRBJ2-5,TGCGCCAGCAGCCAAGATTTAGGGCGTTCCGAGACCCAGTACTTC,CASSQDLGRSETQYF
.,TRBV7-6,few,TRBJ2-3,TGTGCCAGCAGCTCAGACTCCTCCACAGATACGCAGTATTTT,CASSSDSSTDTQYF
TRBD2,TRBV19,.,TRBJ2-5,TGTGCCAGTAGGGAGCTAGCGGGCCAAGAGACCCAGTACTTC,CASRELAGQETQYF
TRBD1,TRBV7-3,.,TRBJ2-6,TGTGCCAGCAGCCAAGGGACAGGGAGGTCCTCTGGGGCCAACGTCCTGACTTTC,CASSQGTGRSSGANVLTF
.,TRBV28,.,TRBJ1-1,TGTGCCAGCAGTGTACATCAGGGGACTGAAGCTTTCTTT,CASSVHQGTEAFF
.,TRBV6-4,few,TRBJ2-1,TGTGCCAGCAGAGACAGCTTGCACAATGAGCAGTTCTTC,CASRDSLHNEQFF
TRBD1,TRBV10-3,few,TRBJ1-2,TGTGCCATCAGGGCACGCGAGGGACAGGAAGCTAACTATGGCTACACCTTC,CAIRAREGQEANYGYTF
.,TRBV11-2,.,TRBJ2-3,TGTGCCAGCAGCTTCCTTCGAGATACGCAGTATTTT,CASSFLRDTQYF
TRBD2,TRBV6-6,few,TRBJ2-7,TGTGCCAGCAGACCGGGACTAGCGGGAGGCGACGAGCAGTACTTC,CASRPGLAGGDEQYF
.,TRBV6-5,few,TRBJ2-7,TGTGCCAGCAGTTACTCGAGGGCTTCCGAGCAGTACTTC,CASSYSRASEQYF
TRBD2,TRBV7-2,.,TRBJ2-7,TGTGCCAGCAGCTCACGGCAAGCGGGGAGTGCCGAGCAGTACTTC,CASSSRQAGSAEQYF
TRBD1,TRBV6-1,few,TRBJ1-1,TGTGCCACCTTAACCGGGACAGGCACTGAAGCTTTCTTT,CATLTGTGTEAFF
.,TRBV5-1,.,TRBJ1-1,TGCGCCAGCAGCTTGTTGCAGGGAGGAGACACTGAAGCTTTCTTT,CASSLLQGGDTEAFF
.,TRBV29-1,few,TRBJ2-1,TGCAGCGTTGAAATGTCCCTGGGTAATGAGCAGTTCTTC,CSVEMSLGNEQFF
.,TRBV28,many,TRBJ2-7,TGTGCCAGCAGTTCCCCAACCGAGCAGTACTTC,CASSSPTEQYF
.,TRBV18,many,TRBJ2-3,TGTGCCATCACCGGGACGGCGGTCACAGATACGCAGTATTTT,CAITGTAVTDTQYF
.,TRBV29-1,.,TRBJ1-1,TGCAGCGTTGAATGGGGGAAGTCGGCTTTCTTT,CSVEWGKSAFF
TRBD1,TRBV27,.,TRBJ2-3,TGTGCCAGCAGTTTACAGGGGGCGAAGATAGCGCAGTATTTT,CASSLQGAKIAQYF
.,TRBV5-1,.,TRBJ2-5,TGCGCCAGCAGCTTGGGAGGACTATTAAGTGAGACCCAGTACTTC,CASSLGGLLSETQYF
TRBD2,TRBV7-9,few,TRBJ2-7,TGTGCCAGCAGCTTTTATAGCGGGACTACCTACGAGCAGTACTTC,CASSFYSGTTYEQYF
.,TRBV10-3,.,TRBJ1-2,TGTGCCATCGAGGGGATAGGGGACTATGGCTACACCTTC,CAIEGIGDYGYTF
TRBD1,TRBV7-2,few,TRBJ1-6,TGTGCCAGCAGCTCAGGACAGGGAGGGAGTTCACCCCTCCACTTT,CASSSGQGGSSPLHF
.,TRBV5-5,.,TRBJ1-2,TGTGCCAGCAGCTTGGAGGACTCAAGGGGCTACACCTTC,CASSLEDSRGYTF
.,TRBV28,.,TRBJ2-7,TGTGCCAGCAGTTCGCGCCGCCGGGACAATGAGTACTACGAGCAGTACTTC,CASSSRRRDNEYYEQYF
.,TRBV6-5,few,TRBJ1-5,TGTGCCAGCAGTTACTATGGGCCGAATCAGCCCCAGCATTTT,CASSYYGPNQPQHF
TRBD1,TRBV11-2,few,TRBJ2-5,TGTGCCAGCGGATGGACAGGGGAAGAGACCCAGTACTTC,CASGWTGEETQYF
.,TRBV5-1,.,TRBJ1-2,TGCGCCAGCAGCTTGGAGGCCTCCTATGGCTACACCTTC,CASSLEASYGYTF
.,TRBV29-1,.,TRBJ2-7,TGCAGCGTTGTCAGGGATCGGACCGGGACCTCCGCCTACGAGCAGTACTTC,CSVVRDRTGTSAYEQYF
TRBD1,TRBV6-1,.,TRBJ2-3,TGTGCCAGCAGTCAGGGGGCGCTGAGAACAGATACGCAGTATTTT,CASSQGALRTDTQYF
.,TRBV18,.,TRBJ2-7,TGTGCCAGCTCACCGGGAGGGGGGTCTACCTACGAGCAGTACTTC,CASSPGGGSTYEQYF
.,TRBV14,.,TRBJ1-1,TGTGCCAGCAGCCAAGATCAGGGAACTGAAGCTTTCTTT,CASSQDQGTEAFF
.,TRBV10-3,few,TRBJ1-1,TGTGCCATCGGAGGGGGGGACAACACTGAAGCTTTCTTT,CAIGGGDNTEAFF
.,TRBV29-1,.,TRBJ2-1,TGCCGCGTTGGGGGGCAAGGGGCAACGAGGGCCAATGAGCAGTTCTTC,CRVGGQGATRANEQFF